This T cell receptor (beta chain) came from a study of control samples from healthy donors and cancer patients. This clone showed up just once. The junction departs from germline at one end; a sequencing error may be responsible. There are 9 residues in the CDR3. Looked up from germline, CDR1 is KGHSH and CDR2 is LQKENI. TCRdb keeps only in-frame clones here, not all; method: immunoSEQ multiplex PCR. The sample consists of 100,000 to 150,000 clones, 85% to 90% of them appearing once. Input material: blood. The chain employs TRBV18 and TRBJ1-2; D gene ambiguous. The TCR was taken from a man under 40 in good health. The CDR3 DNA follows: TGTGCCAGCTCACCGAGAGGGTTCTTC. Amino acid sequence: CASSPRGFF.